This T cell receptor (beta chain) originates from a study of blood T cell repertoires in COVID-19. Study-level background: From the United States, Italy and Spain came samples of acute and convalescent COVID-19. In each case, the material was cDNA or gDNA derived from T cells, B-cell-depleted T cells, or PBMCs.

V dropped 0 bases and J dropped 1 base, with 10 bases sitting between them. This CDR3 comprises 15 residues. The germline gives CDR1 GTSNPN, CDR2 SVGIG (reference sequence). Per the original methods: Amplification from reference gene primers served as the basis for estimated nucleated cell counts. Using immunoSEQ multiplex PCR, the repertoire was profiled, and TCRdb retains in-frame clones only, with some absent. Clone size and the V and J calls come from that table; the DNA yielded D and trimming. The sample has roughly 260,000 clones, 88% seen once; the top ten hold roughly 4%. Sequencing was carried out using peripheral blood. This chain links TRBV30 with TRBJ1-5; a possible D gene is TRBD1 (6 bases). This clonotype originated in a man aged 55 to 70 who had recovered from COVID-19. DNA of the CDR3: TGTGCCTGGAGTGTTGGCAGGGGAAGCAATCAGCCCCAGCATTTT. It is translated as CAWSVGRGSNQPQHF.